A single sample is the source of the 32 T cell receptor beta chains below, sequenced in a study of long-term antiretroviral therapy in people with HIV (dated by TCRdb to between 2020 and 2023). The immunoSEQ hsTCRB v3.0 assay was used at survey level resolution for TRB variable region sequencing. The source is immuneACCESS, and TCRdb retained only in-frame sequences with V and J called. Part of the clones is not carried over; for the studies checked, unresolved V genes explain less than half of this, and the remainder is unexplained. The sample records about 17,000 clones, 79% of which are singletons. The ten largest clones take up 6.5% to 10% of the sample. The sequencing here drew on unsorted PBMCs, taken at the start of antiretroviral therapy. These receptors originate from a man aged 25-40 years with HIV.

The chain recombines TRBV5-1 with TRBJ1-1, with 11 bases lining up with TRBD1. In germline, CDR1 is SGHRS, CDR2 YFSETQ. Trimming cost V 2 bases and J 7 bases; bases outside gene matches: 13. The CDR3 is made up of 17 amino acids. As DNA, the CDR3 is TGCGCCAGCAGCTTACGACCAACGGGACAGGGGGGGGTTGAAGCTTTCTTT. As protein: CASSLRPTGQGGVEAFF.

The chain has TRBV28 and TRBJ2-2; D is possibly TRBD2 (5 bases). In germline, CDR1 is MDHEN, CDR2 SYDVKM. The CDR3 covers 17 residues. The V end lost 1 base, the J end lost 1 base, and 13 bases lay between the germline ends. The CDR3 here is CASSLFRGVGNTGELFF. The CDR3 nucleotides read TGTGCCAGCAGTTTATTTCGGGGAGTGGGGAACACCGGGGAGCTGTTTTTT. Together with reference TRBV28 and TRBJ2-2, the CDR3 gives the full variable domain: DVKVTQSSRYLVKRTGEKVFLECVQDMDHENMFWYRQDPGLGLRLIYFSYDVKMKEKGDIPEGYSVSREKKERFSLILESASTNQTSMYLCASSLFRGVGNTGELFFGEGSRLTVL.

The CDR3 DNA is TGTGCCAGCAGCACAAGAGAGTACAATGAGCAGTTCTTC. This encodes CASSTREYNEQFF. The chain joins TRBV6-5 to TRBJ2-1; D unclear. Germline values: CDR1 MNHEY, CDR2 SVGAGI. Trimming removed 6 bases from V and 4 bases from J, with 10 bases in between. There are 13 residues in the CDR3.

This chain uses TRBV28 with TRBJ2-5; D possibly corresponds to TRBD2 (5 bases). The CDR3 spans 13 residues. V lost 5 bases and J 4 bases, leaving 11 bases between the germline ends. Germline V lookup: CDR1 MDHEN, CDR2 SYDVKM. Written as DNA, the CDR3 is TGTGCCAGCAGTCTCGGGGTAGTAGAGACCCAGTACTTC. Protein product: CASSLGVVETQYF.

The V gene is TRBV7-2, the J gene TRBJ2-7, with no clear D. CDR3 size: 14 residues. The germline CDR1 and CDR2 sequences are SGHTA and FQGNSA. The V gene lost 1 base and the J gene lost 3 bases, with 10 bases spanning the gap. CDR3: CASSLGATYYEQYF. The CDR3 DNA is TGTGCCAGCAGCTTAGGCGCCACCTACTACGAGCAGTACTTC.

The genes are TRBV7-8 and TRBJ1-1; weak D call: TRBD1 (5 bases). Germline V gene data show CDR1 as SGHVS and CDR2 as FQNEAQ. The CDR3 length is 14 residues. Trimming shortened V by 0 bases and J by 5 bases, and 10 bases separated the two germline ends. CDR3 region: CASSLAGVGTEAFF. The CDR3 coding sequence is TGTGCCAGCAGCTTAGCAGGGGTGGGGACTGAAGCTTTCTTT.

V and J are TRBV18 and TRBJ1-1; D possibly corresponds to TRBD1 (5 bases). The V end lost 5 bases, the J end lost 1 base, and 8 bases lay between the germline ends. Germline V gene data show CDR1 as KGHSH and CDR2 as LQKENI. The CDR3 runs 13 residues. CDR3 protein: CASSFDRNTEAFF. The CDR3 nucleotides read TGTGCCAGCTCATTCGACAGGAACACTGAAGCTTTCTTT.

In DNA, the CDR3 is TGTGCCAGCACTCTACAGACAGGGACGGGGTCGCCCCAGCATTTT. It yields the protein CASTLQTGTGSPQHF. The V call is TRBV28, the J call TRBJ1-5; the match to TRBD1 covers 7 bases. This CDR3 has 15 amino acids. Germline V gives CDR1 MDHEN, CDR2 SYDVKM. With 7 bases clipped from V and 9 bases from J, the junction kept 15 bases outside the gene matches.

The CDR3 is CAWSPGQWTVNTEAFF. The DNA for the CDR3 is TGTGCCTGGAGTCCCGGCCAATGGACAGTGAACACTGAAGCTTTCTTT. V and J are TRBV30 and TRBJ1-1, with a weak D call TRBD1 (6 bases). Trimming removed 2 bases at V and 0 bases at J, with 16 bases between. The CDR3 is 16 amino acids. Germline lookup yields CDR1 GTSNPN and CDR2 SVGIG (reference sequence).

The rearrangement links TRBV4-1 to TRBJ2-5; maybe TRBD2 (5 bases). Trimming cost V 4 bases and J 1 base, with 10 bases left between them. The germline CDR1 and CDR2 sequences are MGHRA and YSYEKL. This CDR3 is 14 amino acids long. The CDR3 DNA reads TGCGCCAGCAGCCCCCGGGGAAGCCAAGAGACCCAGTACTTC. This translates into CASSPRGSQETQYF.

By share, this clone ranks as medium-sized. This rearrangement joins TRBV4-3 to TRBJ1-2; D is ambiguous. The CDR3 consists of 14 residues. V was trimmed by 0 bases and J by 6 bases, leaving 11 bases between them. Germline V gene lookup returns CDR1 LGHNA and CDR2 YSLEER. The CDR3 loop is CASSQEAGDDGYTF. The CDR3 coding sequence is TGCGCCAGCAGCCAAGAGGCGGGTGACGATGGCTACACCTTC.

This chain joins TRBV7-8 and TRBJ2-4; 10 bases fit TRBD2. Germline V CDR1 and CDR2: SGHVS, FQNEAQ. After removal of 4 bases from V and 2 bases from J, the junction contained 8 bases not matched to a gene. The CDR3 spans 17 residues. CDR3 amino acids: CASSSPGLASTKNIQYF. The CDR3 nucleotides are TGTGCCAGCAGCTCGCCGGGACTAGCGTCTACCAAAAACATTCAGTACTTC.

V and J are TRBV5-4 and TRBJ1-2; D not certain. Per germline, CDR1 SGHNT and CDR2 YYREEE (reference sequence). Trimming removed 2 bases at V and 2 bases at J, with 13 bases between. The CDR3 totals 15 residues. CDR3 bases: TGTGCCAGCAGCTTAAGATCCTTAGGGAACTATGGCTACACCTTC. This encodes CASSLRSLGNYGYTF.

The V gene is TRBV6-5, the J gene TRBJ1-1; maybe TRBD1 (6 bases). The CDR3 is made up of 13 amino acids. CDR1 and CDR2 (germline): MNHEY, SVGAGI. V was cut by 7 bases and J by 6 bases, with 15 bases left in between. Here the CDR3 DNA reads TGTGCCAGCACCCCCGGATGGGGGCCTGAAGCTTTCTTT. Residues: CASTPGWGPEAFF.

The V and J genes are TRBV14 and TRBJ1-2; D might be TRBD1 (5 bases). From germline, CDR1 is SGHDN and CDR2 FVKESK. V lost 0 bases, J lost 6 bases, and 14 bases lay in between. This CDR3 has 15 amino acids. CDR3 bases: TGTGCCAGCAGCCAAGATTTTGGGGGTTTTGATGGCTACACCTTC. Residues: CASSQDFGGFDGYTF.

This chain links TRBV11-2 with TRBJ2-7, with D tentatively TRBD1 (5 bases). V gave up 0 bases and J gave up 6 bases, with 9 bases separating them. CDR3 length equals 13 residues. CDR1 is SGHAT and CDR2 is FQNNGV in the germline V gene. CDR3 DNA sequence: TGTGCCAGCAGCTTAGATCAGGGCTCCGAGCAGTACTTC. Translated: CASSLDQGSEQYF.

This clone was observed a few times. This rearrangement joins TRBV7-9 to TRBJ2-1, with a weak D call TRBD2 (5 bases). Trimming took 5 bases from V and 8 from J, leaving 25 bases between them. Germline assignment: CDR1 SEHNR and CDR2 FQNEAQ (reference sequence). This CDR3 is 17 amino acids long. CDR3 protein: CASSQKRGSVGNDEQFF. CDR3 nucleotide sequence: TGTGCCAGCAGCCAGAAGCGAGGGAGTGTTGGGAACGATGAGCAGTTCTTC.

The rearrangement uses TRBV7-9 and TRBJ1-5; D is perhaps TRBD1 (5 bases). The CDR3 runs 16 residues. V was shortened by 2 bases and J by 1 base, with 12 bases between the two germline ends. The V gene's germline CDR1 is SEHNR and CDR2 FQNEAQ (reference sequence). CDR3 coding DNA: TGTGCCAGCAGCTTACCGTCCAGGGCAAGCAATCAGCCCCAGCATTTT. It yields the protein CASSLPSRASNQPQHF.

In its sample, this clone ranks as large (0.1 to 1%). This chain links TRBV7-9 with TRBJ2-7, with D uncertain. The V end lost 1 base, the J end lost 2 bases, and 9 bases lay between the germline ends. CDR1 is SEHNR, CDR2 FQNEAQ, per germline (reference sequence). The CDR3 sequence is 14 residues long. The CDR3 nucleotides read TGTGCCAGCAGCTTAGAGAGGACGGCCTACGAGCAGTACTTC. Its translation is CASSLERTAYEQYF.

The gene calls are TRBV19 and TRBJ1-5; weak D call: TRBD1 (6 bases). The germline gives CDR1 LNHDA, CDR2 SQIVND (reference sequence). The CDR3 is 15 amino acids. V lost 6 bases to trimming and J lost 2 bases, with 14 bases between them. CDR3 in amino acids: CASSPGGGGNQPQHF. In DNA form, the CDR3 reads TGTGCCAGTAGCCCCGGAGGGGGAGGCAATCAGCCCCAGCATTTT.

The V and J genes are TRBV11-2 and TRBJ1-1, with D possibly being TRBD1 (5 bases). Germline loops: CDR1 SGHAT, CDR2 FQNNGV. Trimming cost V 1 base and J 5 bases, with 14 bases left between them. This CDR3 comprises 15 residues. The CDR3 loop is CASSLAGSWRTEAFF. CDR3 in DNA: TGTGCCAGCAGCTTAGCAGGGAGCTGGCGGACTGAAGCTTTCTTT. The full variable domain, with the rest looked up from reference TRBV11-2 and TRBJ1-1, is EAGVAQSPRYKIIEKRQSVAFWCNPISGHATLYWYQQILGQGPKLLIQFQNNGVVDDSQLPKDRFSAERLKGVDSTLKIQPAKLEDSAVYLCASSLAGSWRTEAFFGQGTRLTVV.

The rearrangement uses TRBV4-3 and TRBJ1-3, with TRBD1 identical over 9 bases. The length of the CDR3 is 16 residues. Germline values: CDR1 LGHNA, CDR2 YSLEER. V shed 0 bases and J 3 bases; nucleotides not matched to a gene: 3. The CDR3 spells CASSQDGTGNGNTIYF. CDR3 nucleotides: TGCGCCAGCAGCCAAGACGGGACAGGGAATGGAAACACCATATATTTT.

The V gene is TRBV5-5, the J gene TRBJ2-5; D call uncertain. V lost 0 bases to trimming and J lost 2 bases, with 11 bases between them. In germline, CDR1 is SGHKS, CDR2 YYEKEE (reference sequence). The CDR3 covers 15 residues. The CDR3 here is CASSLGRAEQETQYF. The CDR3 nucleotides read TGTGCCAGCAGCTTGGGTCGTGCGGAACAAGAGACCCAGTACTTC.

This chain connects TRBV30 to TRBJ2-3; 9 nucleotides line up with TRBD1. V trimming: 1 base; J trimming: 3 bases; junction bases outside the gene matches: 5. CDR3 size: 15 residues. Looked up from germline, CDR1 is GTSNPN and CDR2 is SVGIG (reference sequence). The CDR3: CAWSGGTGITDTQYF. The CDR3 DNA follows: TGTGCCTGGAGTGGTGGGACAGGGATTACAGATACGCAGTATTTT. Looking up the rest from reference TRBV30 and TRBJ2-3 gives the full variable domain: SQTIHQWPATLVQPVGSPLSLECTVEGTSNPNLYWYRQAAGRGLQLLFYSVGIGQISSEVPQNLSASRPQDRQFILSSKKLLLSDSGFYLCAWSGGTGITDTQYFGPGTRLTVL.

The chain is built from TRBV25-1 and TRBJ1-5; the D is unclear. Deletions cut 3 bases from V and 9 bases from J, with 15 bases between. From germline, CDR1 is MGHDK and CDR2 SYGVNS. This CDR3 has 14 residues. The CDR3 bases are TGTGCCAGCAGTGAGAGGCATTCCCCCGGGCCCCAGCATTTT. Residues: CASSERHSPGPQHF.

Concerning this clone: The same CDR3 can be traced to other DNA sequences in this sample. The J gene is TRBJ2-1, the V gene TRBV27, with 8 bases fitting TRBD1. The CDR3 loop spans 14 amino acids. The germline V gene encodes CDR1 MNHEY and CDR2 SMNVEV (reference sequence). V shed 5 bases, J shed 4 bases, and the junction held 4 bases outside the gene matches. The CDR3 sequence is CASSPGGSYNEQFF. CDR3 nucleotide sequence: TGTGCCAGCAGTCCAGGGGGCTCGTACAATGAGCAGTTCTTC.

The chain joins TRBV4-1 to TRBJ2-3; no firm D call. CDR3 length: 14 residues. Germline lookup yields CDR1 MGHRA and CDR2 YSYEKL. Between the trimmed V and J ends, which lost 1 base and 3 bases, there was a span of 8 bases. The chain's CDR3 is CASSQGPATDTQYF. CDR3 DNA sequence: TGCGCCAGCAGCCAAGGCCCGGCGACAGATACGCAGTATTTT.

This chain links TRBV27 with TRBJ2-2; weak D call: TRBD2 (5 bases). Trimming shortened V by 2 bases and J by 4 bases, and 26 bases separated the two germline ends. The CDR3 totals 20 residues. The germline V gene encodes CDR1 MNHEY and CDR2 SMNVEV (reference sequence). CDR3 sequence: CASSLRGWPNSVLGTGELFF. The CDR3 DNA sequence: TGTGCCAGCAGTTTAAGAGGGTGGCCCAACTCCGTTTTGGGCACCGGGGAGCTGTTTTTT.

The J gene is TRBJ1-3, the V gene TRBV18, with D perhaps matching TRBD1 (5 bases). The V gene's germline CDR1 is KGHSH and CDR2 LQKENI. The CDR3 is made up of 15 amino acids. Trimming shortened V by 0 bases and J by 3 bases, and 9 bases separated the two germline ends. The CDR3 sequence: CASSPPAGSGNTIYF. The CDR3 DNA is TGTGCCAGCTCACCACCTGCAGGGAGTGGAAACACCATATATTTT.

V usage is TRBV7-9 and J usage is TRBJ1-1, with 7 bases lining up with TRBD1. The V gene's germline CDR1 is SEHNR and CDR2 FQNEAQ (reference sequence). This CDR3 has 13 residues. After removal of 5 bases from V and 3 bases from J, the junction contained 3 bases not matched to a gene. The CDR3 sequence is CASSRQGDTEAFF. CDR3 bases: TGTGCCAGCAGCCGACAGGGTGACACTGAAGCTTTCTTT. The variable domain in full, completed from reference TRBV7-9 and TRBJ1-1, reads DTGVSQNPRHKITKRGQNVTFRCDPISEHNRLYWYRQTLGQGPEFLTYFQNEAQLEKSRLLSDRFSAERPKGSFSTLEIQRTEQGDSAMYLCASSRQGDTEAFFGQGTRLTVV.

The chain has TRBV6-5 and TRBJ2-7; D ambiguous. CDR1 is MNHEY, CDR2 SVGAGI, per germline. The length of the CDR3 is 13 residues. V was clipped by 0 bases and J by 3 bases, with 6 bases between them. In DNA form, the CDR3 reads TGTGCCAGCAGTTACTCGATGGGCTACGAGCAGTACTTC. Translated: CASSYSMGYEQYF.

This clone has only a few counts. J is TRBJ2-1 and V is TRBV7-2, with D perhaps TRBD1 or TRBD2 (5 bases each). The CDR3 is 18 residues long. The V and J ends lost 2 bases and 0 bases respectively, with 17 bases between them. Germline V gene sequence: CDR1 SGHTA, CDR2 FQGNSA. The CDR3 coding sequence is TGTGCCAGCAGCTTACTCGGGACCTCATTAAGCTCCTACAATGAGCAGTTCTTC. This translates into CASSLLGTSLSSYNEQFF.